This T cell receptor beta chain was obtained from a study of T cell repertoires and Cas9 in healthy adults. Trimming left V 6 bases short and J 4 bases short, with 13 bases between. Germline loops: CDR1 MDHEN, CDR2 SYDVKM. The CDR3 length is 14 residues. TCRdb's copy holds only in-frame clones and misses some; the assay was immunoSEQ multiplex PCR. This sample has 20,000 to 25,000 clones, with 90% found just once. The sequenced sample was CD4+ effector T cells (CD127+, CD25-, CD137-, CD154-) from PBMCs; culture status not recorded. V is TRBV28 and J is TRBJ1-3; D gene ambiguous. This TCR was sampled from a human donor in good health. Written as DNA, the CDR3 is TGTGCCAGCAGCCCAACGGACGAGGGAAACACCATATATTTT. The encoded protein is CASSPTDEGNTIYF.